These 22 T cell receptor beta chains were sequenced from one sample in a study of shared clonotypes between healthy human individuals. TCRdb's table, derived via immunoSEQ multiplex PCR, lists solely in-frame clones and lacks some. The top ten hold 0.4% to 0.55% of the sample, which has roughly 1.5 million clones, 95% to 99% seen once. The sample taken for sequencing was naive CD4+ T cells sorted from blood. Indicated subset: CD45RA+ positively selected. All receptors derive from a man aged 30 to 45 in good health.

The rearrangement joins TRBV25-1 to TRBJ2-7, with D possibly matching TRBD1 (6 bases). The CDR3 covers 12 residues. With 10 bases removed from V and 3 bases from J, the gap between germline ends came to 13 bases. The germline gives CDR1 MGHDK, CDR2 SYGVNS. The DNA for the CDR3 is TGTGCCACTTCGACAGGAAGCTACGAGCAGTACTTC. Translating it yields CATSTGSYEQYF.

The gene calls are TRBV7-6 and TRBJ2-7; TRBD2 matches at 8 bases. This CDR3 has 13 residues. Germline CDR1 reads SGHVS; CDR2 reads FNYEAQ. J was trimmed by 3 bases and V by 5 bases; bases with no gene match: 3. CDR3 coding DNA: TGTGCCAGCAGCCAGACTAGCGACTACGAGCAGTACTTC. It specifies CASSQTSDYEQYF. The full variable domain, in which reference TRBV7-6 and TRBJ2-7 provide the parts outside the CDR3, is GAGVSQSPRYKVTKRGQDVALRCDPISGHVSLYWYRQALGQGPEFLTYFNYEAQQDKSGLPNDRFSAERPEGSISTLTIQRTEQRDSAMYRCASSQTSDYEQYFGPGTRLTVT.

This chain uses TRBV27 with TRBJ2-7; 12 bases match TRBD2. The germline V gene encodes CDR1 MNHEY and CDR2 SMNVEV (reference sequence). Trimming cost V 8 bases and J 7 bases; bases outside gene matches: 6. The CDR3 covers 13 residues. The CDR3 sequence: CASGELAGGEQYF. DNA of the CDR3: TGTGCCAGCGGCGAACTAGCGGGAGGTGAGCAGTACTTC.

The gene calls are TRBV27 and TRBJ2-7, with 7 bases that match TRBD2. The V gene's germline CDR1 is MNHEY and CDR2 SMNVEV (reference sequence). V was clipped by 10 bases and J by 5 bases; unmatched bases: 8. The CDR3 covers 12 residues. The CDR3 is CATSGVSHEQYF. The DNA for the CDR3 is TGTGCCACCAGCGGGGTGAGCCACGAGCAGTACTTC.

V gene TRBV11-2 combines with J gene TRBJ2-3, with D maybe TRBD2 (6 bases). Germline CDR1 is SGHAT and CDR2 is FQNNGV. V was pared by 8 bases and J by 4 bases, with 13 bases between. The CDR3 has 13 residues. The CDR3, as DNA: TGTGCCAGCGGAGGAGGGTTCGCAGATACGCAGTATTTT. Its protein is CASGGGFADTQYF.

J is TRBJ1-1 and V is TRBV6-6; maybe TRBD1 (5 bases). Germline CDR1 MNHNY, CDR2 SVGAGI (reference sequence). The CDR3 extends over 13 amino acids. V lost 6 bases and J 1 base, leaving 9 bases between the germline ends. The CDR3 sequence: CASSRDRNTEAFF. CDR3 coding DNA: TGTGCCAGCAGCAGAGACAGGAACACTGAAGCTTTCTTT.

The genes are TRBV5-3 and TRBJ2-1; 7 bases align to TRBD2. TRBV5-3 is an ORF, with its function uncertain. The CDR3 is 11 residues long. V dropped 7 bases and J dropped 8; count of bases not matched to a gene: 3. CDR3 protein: CARGGGDEQFF. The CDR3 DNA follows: TGTGCCAGAGGCGGGGGTGATGAGCAGTTCTTC.

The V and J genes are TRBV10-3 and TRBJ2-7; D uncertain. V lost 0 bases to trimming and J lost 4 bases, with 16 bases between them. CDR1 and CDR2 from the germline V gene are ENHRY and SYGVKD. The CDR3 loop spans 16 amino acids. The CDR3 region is CAISESPYRNIYEQYF. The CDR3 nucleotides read TGTGCCATCAGTGAGTCACCCTATAGAAACATTTACGAGCAGTACTTC.

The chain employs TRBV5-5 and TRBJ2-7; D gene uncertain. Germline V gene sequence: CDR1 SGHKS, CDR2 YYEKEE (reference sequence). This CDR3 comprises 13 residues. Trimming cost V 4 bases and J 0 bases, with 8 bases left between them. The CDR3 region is CASSPLSSYEQYF. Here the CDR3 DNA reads TGTGCCAGCAGCCCCCTGAGCTCCTACGAGCAGTACTTC.

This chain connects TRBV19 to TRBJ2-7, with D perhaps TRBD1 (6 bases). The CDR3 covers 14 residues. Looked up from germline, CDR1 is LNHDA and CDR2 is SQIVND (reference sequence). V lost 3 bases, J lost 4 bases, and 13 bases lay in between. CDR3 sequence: CASSIDRWRYEQYF. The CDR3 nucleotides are TGTGCCAGTAGTATCGACAGGTGGCGGTACGAGCAGTACTTC.

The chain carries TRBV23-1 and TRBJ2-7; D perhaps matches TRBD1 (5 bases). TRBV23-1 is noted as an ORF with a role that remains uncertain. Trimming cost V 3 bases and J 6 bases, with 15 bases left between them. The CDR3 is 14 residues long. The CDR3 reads CASSQPGSHSEQYF. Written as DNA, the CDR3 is TGCGCCAGCAGTCAGCCAGGGTCACACTCCGAGCAGTACTTC.

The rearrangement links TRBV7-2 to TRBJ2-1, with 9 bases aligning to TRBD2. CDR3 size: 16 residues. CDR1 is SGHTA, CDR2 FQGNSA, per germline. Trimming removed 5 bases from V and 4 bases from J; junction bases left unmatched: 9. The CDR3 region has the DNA TGTGCCAGCAGCCCCAGGGGAGCGGGAGGTTACAATGAGCAGTTCTTC. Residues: CASSPRGAGGYNEQFF.

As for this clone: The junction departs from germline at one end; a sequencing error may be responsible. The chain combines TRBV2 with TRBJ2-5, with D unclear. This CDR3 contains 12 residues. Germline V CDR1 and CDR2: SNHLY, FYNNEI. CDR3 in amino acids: CASRPDQETQYF. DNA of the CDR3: TGTGCCAGCAGGCCAGACCAGGAGACCCAGTACTTC.

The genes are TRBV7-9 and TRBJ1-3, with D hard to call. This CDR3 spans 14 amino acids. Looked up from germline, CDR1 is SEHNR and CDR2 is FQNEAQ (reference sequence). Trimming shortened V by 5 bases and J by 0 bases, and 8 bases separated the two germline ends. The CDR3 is CASSPISSGNTIYF. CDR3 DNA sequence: TGTGCCAGCAGCCCTATTAGCTCTGGAAACACCATATATTTT. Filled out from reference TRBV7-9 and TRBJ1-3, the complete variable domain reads DTGVSQNPRHKITKRGQNVTFRCDPISEHNRLYWYRQTLGQGPEFLTYFQNEAQLEKSRLLSDRFSAERPKGSFSTLEIQRTEQGDSAMYLCASSPISSGNTIYFGEGSWLTVV.

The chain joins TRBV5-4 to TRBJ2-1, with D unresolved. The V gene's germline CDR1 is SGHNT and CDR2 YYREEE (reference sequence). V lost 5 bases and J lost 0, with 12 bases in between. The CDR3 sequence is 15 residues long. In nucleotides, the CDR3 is TGTGCCAGCAGGCAAGAAGTGAGCTCCTACAATGAGCAGTTCTTC. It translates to CASRQEVSSYNEQFF.

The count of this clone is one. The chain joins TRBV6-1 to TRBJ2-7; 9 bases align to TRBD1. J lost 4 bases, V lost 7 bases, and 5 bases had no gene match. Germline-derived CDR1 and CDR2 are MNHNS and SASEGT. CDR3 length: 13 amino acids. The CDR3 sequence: CASITGGPYEQYF. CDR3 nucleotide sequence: TGTGCCAGCATTACAGGGGGCCCATACGAGCAGTACTTC.

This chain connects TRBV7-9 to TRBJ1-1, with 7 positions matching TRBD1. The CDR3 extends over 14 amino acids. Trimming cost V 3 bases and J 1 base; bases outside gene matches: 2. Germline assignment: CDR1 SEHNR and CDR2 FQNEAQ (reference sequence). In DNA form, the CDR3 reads TGTGCCAGCAGCTTTCGGGACAGGAACACTGAAGCTTTCTTT. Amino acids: CASSFRDRNTEAFF.

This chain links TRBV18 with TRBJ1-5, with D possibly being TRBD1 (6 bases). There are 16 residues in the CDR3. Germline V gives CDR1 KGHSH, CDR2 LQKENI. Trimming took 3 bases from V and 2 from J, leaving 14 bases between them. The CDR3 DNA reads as TGTGCCAGCTCACCTGGCCCCAGGGGAGGCAATCAGCCCCAGCATTTT. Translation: CASSPGPRGGNQPQHF.

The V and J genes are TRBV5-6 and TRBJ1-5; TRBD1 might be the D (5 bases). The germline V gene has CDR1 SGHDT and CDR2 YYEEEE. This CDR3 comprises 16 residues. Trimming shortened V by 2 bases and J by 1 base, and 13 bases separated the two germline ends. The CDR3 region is CASSFWGGRSNQPQHF. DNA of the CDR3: TGTGCCAGCAGCTTTTGGGGGGGAAGGAGCAATCAGCCCCAGCATTTT.

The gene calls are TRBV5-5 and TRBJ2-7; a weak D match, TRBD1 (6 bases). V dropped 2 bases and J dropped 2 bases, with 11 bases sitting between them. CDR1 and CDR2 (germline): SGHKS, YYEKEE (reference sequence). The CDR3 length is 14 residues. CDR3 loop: CASSFGGAAYEQYF. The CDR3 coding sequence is TGTGCCAGCAGCTTTGGGGGCGCCGCCTACGAGCAGTACTTC.

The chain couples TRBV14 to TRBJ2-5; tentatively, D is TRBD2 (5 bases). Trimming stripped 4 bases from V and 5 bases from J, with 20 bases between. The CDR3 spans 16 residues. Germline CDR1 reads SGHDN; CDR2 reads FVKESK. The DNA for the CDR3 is TGTGCCAGCAGCCGGAACGAAGGTGGGAGCTGGGAGACCCAGTACTTC. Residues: CASSRNEGGSWETQYF.

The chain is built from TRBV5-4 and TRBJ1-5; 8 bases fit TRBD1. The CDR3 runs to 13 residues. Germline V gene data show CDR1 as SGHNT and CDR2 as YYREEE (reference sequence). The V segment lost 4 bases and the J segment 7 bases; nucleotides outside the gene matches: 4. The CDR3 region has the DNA TGTGCCAGCAGCACCGACAGGGGACAGCCCCAGCATTTT. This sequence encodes CASSTDRGQPQHF.